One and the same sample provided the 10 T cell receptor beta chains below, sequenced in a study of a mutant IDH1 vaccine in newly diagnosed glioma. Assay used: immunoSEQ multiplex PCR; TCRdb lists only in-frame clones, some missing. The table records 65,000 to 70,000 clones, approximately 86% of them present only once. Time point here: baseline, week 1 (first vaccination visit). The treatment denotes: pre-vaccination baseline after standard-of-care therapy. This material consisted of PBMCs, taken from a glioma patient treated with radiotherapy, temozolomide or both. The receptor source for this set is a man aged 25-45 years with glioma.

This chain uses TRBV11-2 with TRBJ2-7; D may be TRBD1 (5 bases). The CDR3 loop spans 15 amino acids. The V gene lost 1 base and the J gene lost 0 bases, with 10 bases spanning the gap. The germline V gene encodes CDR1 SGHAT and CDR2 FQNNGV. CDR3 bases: TGTGCCAGCAGCTTAGGGGCCAGGGTCTCCTACGAGCAGTACTTC. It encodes CASSLGARVSYEQYF. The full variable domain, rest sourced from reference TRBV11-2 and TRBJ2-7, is EAGVAQSPRYKIIEKRQSVAFWCNPISGHATLYWYQQILGQGPKLLIQFQNNGVVDDSQLPKDRFSAERLKGVDSTLKIQPAKLEDSAVYLCASSLGARVSYEQYFGPGTRLTVT.

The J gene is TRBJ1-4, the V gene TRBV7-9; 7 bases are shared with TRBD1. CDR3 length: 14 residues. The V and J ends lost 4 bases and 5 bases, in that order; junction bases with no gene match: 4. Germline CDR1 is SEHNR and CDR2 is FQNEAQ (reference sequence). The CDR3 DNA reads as TGTGCCAGCAGCTCCAGGGGGTCGAATGAAAAACTGTTTTTT. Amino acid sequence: CASSSRGSNEKLFF.

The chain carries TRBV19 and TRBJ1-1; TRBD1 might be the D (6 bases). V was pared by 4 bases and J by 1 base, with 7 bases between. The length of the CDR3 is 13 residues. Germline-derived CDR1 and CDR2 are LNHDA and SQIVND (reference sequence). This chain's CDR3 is CASSRDKNTEAFF. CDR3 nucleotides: TGTGCCAGTAGTAGGGACAAGAACACTGAAGCTTTCTTT.

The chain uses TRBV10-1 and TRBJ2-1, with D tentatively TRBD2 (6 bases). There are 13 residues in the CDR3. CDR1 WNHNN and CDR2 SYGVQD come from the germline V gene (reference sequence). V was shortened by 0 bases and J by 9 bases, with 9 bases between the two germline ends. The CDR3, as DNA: TGCGCCAGCAGTGAGTCGGAGGGAACTGAGCAGTTCTTC. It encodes CASSESEGTEQFF.

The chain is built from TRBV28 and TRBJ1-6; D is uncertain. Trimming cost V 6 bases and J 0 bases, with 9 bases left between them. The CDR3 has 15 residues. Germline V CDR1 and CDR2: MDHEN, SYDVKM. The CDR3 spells CASRPKGSYNSPLHF. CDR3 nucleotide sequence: TGTGCCAGCAGGCCGAAGGGCTCCTATAATTCACCCCTCCACTTT.

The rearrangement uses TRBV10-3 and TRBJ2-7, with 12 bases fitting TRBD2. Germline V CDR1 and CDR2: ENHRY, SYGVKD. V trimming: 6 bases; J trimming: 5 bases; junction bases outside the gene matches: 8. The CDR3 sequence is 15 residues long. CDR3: CAIRDGLAGTHEQYF. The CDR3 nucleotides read TGTGCCATCAGGGACGGACTAGCGGGGACTCACGAGCAGTACTTC.

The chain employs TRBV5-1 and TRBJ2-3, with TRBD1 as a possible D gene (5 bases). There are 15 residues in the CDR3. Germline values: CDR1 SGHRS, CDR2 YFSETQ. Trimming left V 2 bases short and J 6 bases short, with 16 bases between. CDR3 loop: CASSLGAGTDDTQYF. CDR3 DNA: TGCGCCAGCAGCTTAGGGGCTGGAACAGATGATACGCAGTATTTT. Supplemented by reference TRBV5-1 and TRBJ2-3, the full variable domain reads KAGVTQTPRYLIKTRGQQVTLSCSPISGHRSVSWYQQTPGQGLQFLFEYFSETQRNKGNFPGRFSGRQFSNSRSEMNVSTLELGDSALYLCASSLGAGTDDTQYFGPGTRLTVL.

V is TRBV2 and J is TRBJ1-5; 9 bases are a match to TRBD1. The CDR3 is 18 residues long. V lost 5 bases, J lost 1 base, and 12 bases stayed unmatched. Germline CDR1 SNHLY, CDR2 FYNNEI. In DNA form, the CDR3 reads TGTGCCAGCAGTTTTAGCGGGACAGGGAAAAAAAGCAATCAGCCCCAGCATTTT. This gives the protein CASSFSGTGKKSNQPQHF.

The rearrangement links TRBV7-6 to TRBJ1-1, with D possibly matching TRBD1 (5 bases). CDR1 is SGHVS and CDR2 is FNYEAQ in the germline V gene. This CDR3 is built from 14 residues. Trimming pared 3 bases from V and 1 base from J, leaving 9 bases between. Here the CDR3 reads CASSFPGANTEAFF. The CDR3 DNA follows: TGTGCCAGCAGCTTTCCCGGGGCGAACACTGAAGCTTTCTTT.

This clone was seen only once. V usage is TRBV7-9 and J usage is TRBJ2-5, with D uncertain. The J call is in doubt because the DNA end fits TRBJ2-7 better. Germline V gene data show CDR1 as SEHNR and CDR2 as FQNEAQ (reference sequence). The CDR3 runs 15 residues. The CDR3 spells CASSLATNAIYEQYF. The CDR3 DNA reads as TGTGCCAGCAGCTTAGCGACCAACGCGATCTACGAGCAGTACTTC.